Shown below are 18 T cell receptor beta chains from a single sample sequenced in a study of blood T cell repertoires in COVID-19. The method was immunoSEQ multiplex PCR; TCRdb's version includes in-frame clones alone and lacks a portion of them. The sample includes 200,000 to 250,000 clones, around nine tenths of them seen just once. Sequences were obtained from peripheral blood. The receptors stem from a woman aged 55-69 years who had recovered from COVID-19.

The chain employs TRBV19 and TRBJ1-4, with 8 bases that match TRBD1. Germline CDR1 reads LNHDA; CDR2 reads SQIVND (reference sequence). The CDR3 has 14 amino acids. J gave up 4 bases and V 8 bases, and 6 bases lay outside the gene matches. DNA for the CDR3: TGTGCCAGTCGGTCAGGACAGGGTAATGAAAAACTGTTTTTT. This codes for CASRSGQGNEKLFF.

This chain uses TRBV13 with TRBJ2-7; possible D gene TRBD1, 5 bases. The V gene lost 2 bases and the J gene lost 6 bases, with 14 bases spanning the gap. There are 14 residues in the CDR3. Germline CDR1 reads PRHDT; CDR2 reads FYEKMQ (reference sequence). The CDR3 loop reads CASSLIQGVGEQYF. In nucleotides, the CDR3 is TGTGCCAGCAGCTTAATTCAGGGTGTGGGCGAGCAGTACTTC.

This chain connects TRBV5-4 to TRBJ2-7; tentatively, D is TRBD2 (6 bases). The CDR3 consists of 13 residues. V was cut by 0 bases and J by 5 bases, with 9 bases left in between. Germline values: CDR1 SGHNT, CDR2 YYREEE (reference sequence). The CDR3 nucleotides read TGTGCCAGCAGCTTGGCCGGGAGCCACGAGCAGTACTTC. This codes for CASSLAGSHEQYF.

The chain links TRBV19 to TRBJ2-3; 14 bases map to TRBD2. CDR3 size: 19 residues. Trimming removed 5 bases from V and 1 base from J; junction bases left unmatched: 11. In germline, CDR1 is LNHDA, CDR2 SQIVND (reference sequence). CDR3 DNA sequence: TGTGCCAGTAGTCCTCGTTCCGGGACTAGCGGGGGCGGCACAGATACGCAGTATTTT. Translating gives CASSPRSGTSGGGTDTQYF.

The chain recombines TRBV7-8 with TRBJ2-2, with 9 bases matching TRBD1. The CDR3 loop spans 15 amino acids. Germline V gene lookup returns CDR1 SGHVS and CDR2 FQNEAQ. V lost 5 bases to trimming and J lost 7 bases; unmatched junction nucleotides: 8. In DNA, the CDR3 is TGTGCCAGCAGCCCTAACAGGGGGCGCGTCGGGGAGCTGTTTTTT. Its translation: CASSPNRGRVGELFF.

In its sample, this clone was seen a few times. The V call is TRBV9, the J call TRBJ1-2; no clear D. Germline-derived CDR1 and CDR2 are SGDLS and YYNGEE. This CDR3 has 15 amino acids. V shed 0 bases and J shed 0 bases, with 9 bases lying between them. The CDR3 reads CASSVGLASNYGYTF. For the CDR3, the DNA is TGTGCCAGCAGCGTAGGGCTTGCCTCTAACTATGGCTACACCTTC.

The CDR3 region has the DNA TGTGCCAGCAGGCGCCGGCAGGCCTTGGAGACCCAGTACTTC. Its protein product is CASRRRQALETQYF. The chain joins TRBV6-5 to TRBJ2-5; D remains unclear. This CDR3 region has 14 residues. V dropped 6 bases and J dropped 5 bases, with 16 bases sitting between them. The germline V gene has CDR1 MNHEY and CDR2 SVGAGI.

The chain has TRBV3-1 (or the pseudogene TRBV3-2) and TRBJ2-5; TRBD2 matches 11 bases. CDR1 LGHDT and CDR2 YNNKEL come from the germline V gene (reference sequence). V lost 0 bases to trimming and J lost 12 bases; unmatched junction nucleotides: 9. This CDR3 contains 15 residues. The CDR3 spells CASSQDASGGRLKYF. Here the CDR3 DNA reads TGTGCCAGCAGCCAAGATGCTAGCGGGGGGCGCCTTAAGTACTTC.

The rearrangement links TRBV29-1 to TRBJ2-3, with 11 bases fitting TRBD2. The trim removed 5 bases at V and 0 bases at J, leaving 4 bases unmatched. From germline, CDR1 is SQVTM and CDR2 ANQGSEA. This CDR3 has 15 amino acids. DNA for the CDR3: TGCAGCGTTATCCTAGCGGGGGGTAGCACAGATACGCAGTATTTT. This translates into CSVILAGGSTDTQYF.

The chain recombines TRBV6-5 with TRBJ1-1, with 10 positions matching TRBD1. CDR1 and CDR2 from the germline V gene are MNHEY and SVGAGI. The CDR3 length is 15 residues. V trimming: 6 bases; J trimming: 0 bases; junction bases outside the gene matches: 4. The CDR3 here is CASRGQGLLNTEAFF. CDR3 coding DNA: TGTGCCAGCAGGGGACAGGGGCTTCTGAACACTGAAGCTTTCTTT.

The rearrangement links TRBV10-3 to TRBJ1-2; 8 bases map to TRBD1. J lost 5 bases, V lost 7 bases, and 9 bases had no gene match. The CDR3 extends over 14 amino acids. Looked up from germline, CDR1 is ENHRY and CDR2 is SYGVKD. This CDR3 reads CAITKDRVGYGYTF. In DNA form, the CDR3 reads TGTGCCATCACCAAGGACAGGGTCGGTTATGGCTACACCTTC.

The chain joins TRBV7-2 to TRBJ2-6, with a tentative D call TRBD1 (5 bases). V lost 1 base and J lost 2, with 12 bases in between. CDR1 and CDR2 (germline): SGHTA, FQGNSA. The CDR3 spans 17 residues. The CDR3 spells CASSLGPGATGANVLTF. The DNA of the CDR3 is TGTGCCAGCAGCTTAGGGCCTGGGGCTACTGGGGCCAACGTCCTGACTTTC.

This chain links TRBV7-2 with TRBJ1-3, with D possibly being TRBD1 (5 bases). Between the trimmed V and J ends, which lost 3 bases and 7 bases, there was a span of 13 bases. Germline CDR1 and CDR2: SGHTA and FQGNSA. CDR3 length equals 14 residues. CDR3 residues: CASSLGGTVNTIYF. CDR3 DNA: TGTGCCAGCAGCTTGGGAGGGACGGTGAACACCATATATTTT.

The CDR3 loop reads CASSLSIGQGFYEQYF. The CDR3 DNA reads as TGCGCCAGCAGCTTGTCGATAGGACAGGGCTTCTACGAGCAGTACTTC. The chain joins TRBV5-1 to TRBJ2-7; 8 bases are shared with TRBD1. The CDR3 runs to 16 residues. The germline V gene encodes CDR1 SGHRS and CDR2 YFSETQ. J was trimmed by 3 bases and V by 1 base; bases with no gene match: 9. Looking up the rest from reference TRBV5-1 and TRBJ2-7 gives the full variable domain: KAGVTQTPRYLIKTRGQQVTLSCSPISGHRSVSWYQQTPGQGLQFLFEYFSETQRNKGNFPGRFSGRQFSNSRSEMNVSTLELGDSALYLCASSLSIGQGFYEQYFGPGTRLTVT.

The chain has TRBV5-4 and TRBJ2-7, with 7 bases matching TRBD1. With 9 bases clipped from V and 6 bases from J, the junction kept 15 bases outside the gene matches. Germline values: CDR1 SGHNT, CDR2 YYREEE (reference sequence). The CDR3 extends over 14 amino acids. The chain's CDR3 is CATNIGTVWGEQYF. The CDR3 DNA sequence: TGTGCCACCAATATCGGGACAGTGTGGGGCGAGCAGTACTTC.

V gene TRBV19 combines with J gene TRBJ2-7; 8 positions agree with TRBD1. V lost 5 bases and J lost 0; bases outside the gene matches: 6. CDR1 and CDR2 (germline): LNHDA, SQIVND (reference sequence). The CDR3 length is 15 residues. Here the CDR3 DNA reads TGTGCCAGTAGTGCGGGGACAGGTCTCTCCTACGAGCAGTACTTC. Translated: CASSAGTGLSYEQYF.

This chain joins TRBV19 and TRBJ1-2; D remains unclear. The V gene lost 10 bases and the J gene lost 2 bases, with 23 bases spanning the gap. This CDR3 comprises 16 residues. The germline gives CDR1 LNHDA, CDR2 SQIVND (reference sequence). The CDR3 DNA is TGTGCCACCCCTCCGAGGGCCCAAACTGAGAACTATGGCTACACCTTC. Protein product: CATPPRAQTENYGYTF.

V is TRBV7-2 and J is TRBJ2-7; D is ambiguous. The CDR3 totals 13 residues. Trimming stripped 3 bases from V and 3 bases from J, with 9 bases between. CDR1 is SGHTA, CDR2 FQGNSA, per germline. The CDR3 bases are TGTGCCAGCAGCTTTGCTCCGAGCTACGAGCAGTACTTC. Amino acids: CASSFAPSYEQYF.